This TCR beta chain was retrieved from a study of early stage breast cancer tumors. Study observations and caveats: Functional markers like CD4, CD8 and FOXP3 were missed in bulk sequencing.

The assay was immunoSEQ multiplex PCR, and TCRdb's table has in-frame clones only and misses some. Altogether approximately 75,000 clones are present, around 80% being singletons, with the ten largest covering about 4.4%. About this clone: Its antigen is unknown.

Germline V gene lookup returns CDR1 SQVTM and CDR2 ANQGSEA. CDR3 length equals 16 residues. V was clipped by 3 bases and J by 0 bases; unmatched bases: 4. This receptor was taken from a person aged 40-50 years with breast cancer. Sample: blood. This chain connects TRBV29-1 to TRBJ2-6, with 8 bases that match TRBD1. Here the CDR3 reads CSVEGQGASGANVLTF. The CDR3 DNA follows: TGCAGCGTTGAGGGGCAGGGGGCCTCTGGGGCCAACGTCCTGACTTTC.